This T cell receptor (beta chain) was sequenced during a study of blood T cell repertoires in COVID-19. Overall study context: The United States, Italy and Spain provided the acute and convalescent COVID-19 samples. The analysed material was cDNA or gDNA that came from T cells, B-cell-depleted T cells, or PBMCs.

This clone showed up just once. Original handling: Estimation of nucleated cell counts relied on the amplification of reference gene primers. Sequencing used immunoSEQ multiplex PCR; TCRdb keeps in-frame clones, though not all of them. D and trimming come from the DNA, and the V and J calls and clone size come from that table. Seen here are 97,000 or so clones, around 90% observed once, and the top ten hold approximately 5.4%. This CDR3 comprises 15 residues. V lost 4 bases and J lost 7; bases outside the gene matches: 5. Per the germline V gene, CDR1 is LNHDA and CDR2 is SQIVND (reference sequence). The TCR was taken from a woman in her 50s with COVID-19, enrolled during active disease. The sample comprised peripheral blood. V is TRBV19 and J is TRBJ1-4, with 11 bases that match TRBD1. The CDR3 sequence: CASSSGQGAFEKLFF. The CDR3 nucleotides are TGTGCCAGTAGTAGTGGACAGGGGGCTTTTGAAAAACTGTTTTTT.